This T cell receptor beta chain originates from a study of T-cell memory formation after mild COVID-19. TCRalpha and TCRbeta libraries used 5'RACE with constant-segment primers and UMIs. TCRdb recomputed calls from the 5' RACE reads with MiXCR, one row per CDR3 protein. The sample has about 340,000 distinct CDR3 sequences; roughly 15% are singletons. CDR1 ENHRY and CDR2 SYGVKD come from the germline V gene. The CDR3 totals 13 residues. The V and J ends lost 10 bases and 2 bases respectively, with 14 bases between them. Findings and limits, study-wide: Second-wave clones peaking on day 37 lacked confirmed SARS-CoV-2 specificity. Some SARS-CoV-2-responding clones were already detected in memory before infection.

About this clonotype itself: Its antigen is not known.

This receptor was identified in a man aged 18 to 30 who had mild COVID-19 (a few samples of this study predate the infection). Cell type and time point are not known. The chain combines TRBV10-3 with TRBJ2-5, with TRBD2 as a possible D gene (6 bases). The specimen was PBMCs or a T cell subset sorted from them (not recorded which). The CDR3 DNA is TGTGCCACTTTGGAGCGGGCTCAAGAGACCCAGTACTTC. Translation gives CATLERAQETQYF.